This T cell receptor beta chain was found in a study of cytomegalovirus exposure and HLA in healthy donors. Regarding the study as a whole: When a later analysis compared HLA-associated TCR beta chains with equally common others, the HLA-associated chains turned out to be more clonally expanded and to have lower generation probabilities.

Trimming cost V 6 bases and J 3 bases, with 10 bases left between them. Germline V CDR1 and CDR2: SGHAT, FQDESV (reference sequence). The CDR3 sequence is 13 residues long. As regards this clone: The antigen remains unidentified.

The study ran its PCR with 60 Vbeta and 13 Jbeta primers. Libraries were prepared by immunoSEQ multiplex PCR; TCRdb keeps only in-frame clonotypes and omits some of them. The table has approximately 100,000 clones, under 75% seen once; the top ten hold around 2%. The source material was PBMCs. This sequence originates from a human donor in good health. The J gene is TRBJ2-3, the V gene TRBV11-1, with a tentative D call TRBD1 (5 bases). The CDR3 nucleotides read TGTGCCAGCAGACGTACAGGTACAGATACGCAGTATTTT. Protein sequence: CASRRTGTDTQYF.